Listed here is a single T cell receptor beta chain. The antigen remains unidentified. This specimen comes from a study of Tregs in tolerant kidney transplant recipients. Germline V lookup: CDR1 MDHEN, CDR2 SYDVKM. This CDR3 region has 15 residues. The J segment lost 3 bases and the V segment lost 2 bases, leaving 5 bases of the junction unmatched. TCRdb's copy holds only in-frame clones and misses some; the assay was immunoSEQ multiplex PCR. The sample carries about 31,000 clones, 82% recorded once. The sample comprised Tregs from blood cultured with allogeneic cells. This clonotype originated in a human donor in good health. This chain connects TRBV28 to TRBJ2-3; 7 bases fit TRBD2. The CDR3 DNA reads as TGTGCCAGCAGTTTACGCGGGAGAGGTACAGATACGCAGTATTTT. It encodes CASSLRGRGTDTQYF.